The TCR beta chain described here comes from a study of cytomegalovirus exposure and HLA in healthy donors. The CDR3 totals 13 residues. The germline CDR1 and CDR2 sequences are WSHSY and SAAADI. V dropped 8 bases and J dropped 7 bases, with 17 bases sitting between them. The PCR was carried out with 60 Vbeta primers and 13 Jbeta primers. Measured with immunoSEQ multiplex PCR; TCRdb has only the in-frame clones, and not every one. Listed are around 140,000 clones; 0.75% to 1% falls within the top ten. About this clone itself: The antigen is unknown.

Study-wide points: The classifier, whose performance was assessed in both the original and validation cohorts, reportedly diagnosed cytomegalovirus status with high specificity and sensitivity. Based on reports, TCR beta sequences accurately predicted HLA-A and HLA-B alleles for most subjects. Specificity for CMV antigens was confirmed in vitro for a few of the CMV-associated chains.

This sequence originates from a male donor in good health and CMV-seronegative. The rearrangement joins TRBV10-2 to TRBJ1-1; D is perhaps TRBD1 (5 bases). The sequencing sample was made of PBMCs. CDR3 loop: CASYDREDIEAFF. As DNA, the CDR3 is TGCGCCAGCTATGACAGAGAGGACATTGAAGCTTTCTTT.